These T cell receptor beta chains were read from a single sample in a study of blood T cell repertoires in COVID-19. Produced via immunoSEQ multiplex PCR; TCRdb's table is partial and in-frame only. Among approximately 300,000 clones listed, around 86% were seen once. What was sequenced was PBMCs or T cells enriched from blood (not recorded which). The receptors shown here come from a woman between 18 and 29 years old who had recovered from COVID-19. CDR3s include the opening cysteine and the closing phenylalanine or tryptophan. The D gene is left open where the match is weak. Where a row states a size, it is once, few, many or the class of an expanded clone; other rows omit it.

.,.,TRBV3-1/TRBV3-2,TRBJ2-1,CASSPERGGNEQFF,TGTGCCAGCAGCCCCGAGAGGGGGGGGAATGAGCAGTTCTTC
.,.,TRBV7-8,TRBJ2-5,CASRKGEETQYF,TGTGCCAGCAGGAAGGGGGAAGAGACCCAGTACTTC
.,TRBD1,TRBV3-1/TRBV3-2,TRBJ1-4,CASSDDRDHEKLFF,TGTGCCAGCAGCGACGACAGGGATCATGAAAAACTGTTTTTT
few,.,TRBV19,TRBJ2-7,CASSSLQGEQYF,TGTGCCAGTAGTAGCTTACAGGGAGAGCAGTACTTC
.,TRBD1,TRBV10-3,TRBJ1-1,CAISESTGPNTEAFF,TGTGCCATCAGTGAGTCGACAGGGCCGAACACTGAAGCTTTCTTT
.,.,TRBV11-1,TRBJ2-7,CASSPAQGGHEQYF,TGTGCCAGCAGCCCCGCACAGGGCGGACACGAGCAGTACTTC
.,TRBD1,TRBV30,TRBJ2-7,CAWIPPGGEQYF,TGTGCCTGGATTCCCCCAGGGGGAGAGCAGTACTTC
once,.,TRBV19,TRBJ1-2,CASSIDSNYGYTF,TGTGCCAGTAGTATAGACAGTAACTATGGCTACACCTTC
once,.,TRBV30,TRBJ2-7,CAWKLTTYEQYF,TGTGCCTGGAAGCTAACGACCTACGAGCAGTACTTC
.,TRBD1,TRBV5-5,TRBJ1-1,CASSFNRGMNTEAFF,TGTGCCAGCAGCTTTAACAGGGGAATGAACACTGAAGCTTTCTTT
.,TRBD1,TRBV28,TRBJ1-2,CASSLSGDSSYGYTF,TGTGCCAGCAGTTTATCTGGGGACAGTTCCTATGGCTACACCTTC
.,.,TRBV7-6,TRBJ1-1,CASSSQGAEAFF,TGTGCCAGCAGCTCCCAGGGTGCTGAAGCTTTCTTT
once,TRBD2,TRBV27,TRBJ2-5,CASSILLAGGPGETQYF,TGTGCCAGCAGTATCCTACTAGCGGGGGGCCCGGGGGAGACCCAGTACTTC
.,.,TRBV25-1,TRBJ1-3,CASSGVEGDGNTIYF,TGTGCCAGCAGTGGAGTAGAGGGGGACGGAAACACCATATATTTT
.,.,TRBV9,TRBJ1-2,CASSVRAAGDNYGYTF,TGTGCCAGCAGCGTTCGGGCCGCCGGGGATAACTATGGCTACACCTTC
.,.,TRBV30,TRBJ1-1,CAGTEGNTEAFF,TGTGCCGGAACCGAGGGAAACACTGAAGCTTTCTTT
.,.,TRBV5-6,TRBJ1-2,CASSRAVFEGYTF,TGTGCCAGCAGCCGTGCGGTTTTCGAGGGCTACACCTTC
.,TRBD2,TRBV9,TRBJ2-7,CASSGPGGQREQYF,TGTGCCAGCAGCGGGCCGGGGGGGCAGCGGGAGCAGTACTTC
.,TRBD1,TRBV7-9,TRBJ2-1,CASSYTTGTGENEQFF,TGTGCCAGCAGCTACACTACCGGGACAGGGGAGAATGAGCAGTTCTTC
.,.,TRBV15,TRBJ2-3,CATSSGPGGRFTDTQYF,TGTGCCACCAGCAGCGGGCCAGGAGGGAGGTTCACAGATACGCAGTATTTT
.,.,TRBV5-1,TRBJ1-4,CASSPGRTATNEKLFF,TGCGCCAGCAGCCCTGGACGGACTGCAACTAATGAAAAACTGTTTTTT
.,.,TRBV7-9,TRBJ1-2,CASSMDSYGYTF,TGTGCCAGCAGCATGGACAGCTATGGCTACACCTTC
.,.,TRBV27,TRBJ1-1,CASSLYGHTEAFF,TGTGCCAGCAGTTTATATGGCCACACTGAAGCTTTCTTT
.,.,TRBV5-6,TRBJ1-2,CASSLGIQYGYTF,TGTGCCAGCAGCTTGGGGATACAGTATGGCTACACCTTC
.,TRBD2,TRBV4-1,TRBJ2-1,CASSQDPLAETQSHEQFF,TGCGCCAGCAGCCAAGATCCTCTAGCGGAGACCCAATCCCATGAGCAGTTCTTC
.,.,TRBV3-1/TRBV3-2,TRBJ1-1,CASSQQQGNTEAFF,TGTGCCAGCAGCCAACAACAGGGGAACACTGAAGCTTTCTTT
.,TRBD2,TRBV2,TRBJ2-1,CASREFSGRAGEQFF,TGTGCCAGCAGAGAGTTTAGCGGGAGGGCCGGTGAGCAGTTCTTC
.,TRBD1,TRBV5-6,TRBJ1-3,CASSSGTGSGNTIYF,TGTGCCAGCAGCTCAGGGACAGGCTCTGGAAACACCATATATTTT
once,TRBD2,TRBV30,TRBJ2-3,CAWSVLAGLGADTQYF,TGTGCCTGGAGTGTACTAGCGGGACTTGGGGCAGATACGCAGTATTTT
.,.,TRBV29-1,TRBJ2-1,CSSGQYNEQFF,TGCAGCTCCGGACAGTACAATGAGCAGTTCTTC
.,TRBD1,TRBV15,TRBJ1-5,CATSSDRGRQPQHF,TGTGCCACCAGCAGCGACAGGGGACGTCAGCCCCAGCATTTT
few,TRBD1,TRBV5-1,TRBJ2-5,CASSLGEAGQGETQYF,TGCGCCAGCAGCTTGGGGGAGGCAGGACAGGGAGAGACCCAGTACTTC
.,.,TRBV6-2/TRBV6-3,TRBJ2-1,CASSHTQVDPGDEQFF,TGTGCCAGCAGCCACACTCAGGTAGACCCCGGGGATGAGCAGTTCTTC
.,TRBD1,TRBV5-1,TRBJ2-1,CASSRTVPGQGMNEQFF,TGCGCCAGCAGCCGAACCGTCCCGGGACAGGGCATGAATGAGCAGTTCTTC
once,.,TRBV27,TRBJ2-5,CASSAMWGATVRETQYF,TGTGCCAGCAGTGCAATGTGGGGCGCGACCGTCCGAGAGACCCAGTACTTC
.,TRBD2,TRBV15,TRBJ2-7,CATSTSSGADEQYF,TGTGCCACCAGCACATCTAGCGGGGCCGACGAGCAGTACTTC
.,TRBD2,TRBV10-2,TRBJ2-7,CASAYSGGVYEQYF,TGCGCCAGCGCTTATAGCGGGGGGGTGTACGAGCAGTACTTC
.,TRBD1,TRBV19,TRBJ1-1,CASSWTGQGTEAFF,TGTGCCAGTAGTTGGACAGGTCAGGGGACTGAAGCTTTCTTT
.,TRBD1,TRBV2,TRBJ1-6,CASSKEFRTGVNSPLHF,TGTGCCAGCAGCAAAGAATTTCGCACAGGGGTAAATTCACCCCTCCACTTT
.,TRBD1,TRBV11-3,TRBJ1-6,CASSLDDRTGWSPLHF,TGTGCCAGCAGCTTAGATGATAGGACAGGGTGGTCACCCCTCCACTTT